Presented here are 15 T cell receptor beta chains from one specimen sequenced in a study of glioma-infiltrating T cells. TCR alpha and beta CDR3 regions were amplified from RNA using iRepertoire nested multiplex PCR. TCRdb re-analysed the multiplex PCR reads in MiXCR, keeping a single row per CDR3 protein. Among approximately 400,000 distinct CDR3 sequences listed, 41% were seen once. Material for sequencing was glioma tissue, nonneoplastic brain tissue, or PBMCs (not recorded which). All receptors derive from a human donor with low-grade glioma or glioblastoma, undergoing nonglioma brain surgery, or in good health (not recorded which).

Concerning this clonotype itself: This clone may be a read error of a much larger clone one base away. The CDR3 spells CASKFYGDSSCNEQFF. As DNA, the CDR3 is TGTGCCAGCAAGTTCTACGGGGATAGCTCCTGCAATGAGCAGTTCTTC. The rearrangement links TRBV28 to TRBJ2-1; D is perhaps TRBD2 (5 bases). Germline CDR1 MDHEN, CDR2 SYDVKM. The CDR3 spans 16 residues.

On this clonotype itself: This may come from a read error, since a much larger clone is one base off. V usage is TRBV6-5 and J usage is TRBJ2-7; D possibly corresponds to TRBD1 (6 bases). This CDR3 region has 14 residues. CDR1 and CDR2 (germline): MNHEY, SVGAGI. Written as DNA, the CDR3 is TGTGCCAGCAGTCCAGAGGGGGAAACCTACGACCAGTACTTC. It translates to CASSPEGETYDQYF.

J is TRBJ2-2 and V is TRBV20-1; either TRBD1 or TRBD2 may fit D (6 bases each). Germline V lookup: CDR1 DFQATT, CDR2 SNEGSKA (reference sequence). The CDR3 consists of 14 residues. Trimming removed 6 bases from V and 4 bases from J, with 15 bases in between. CDR3 sequence reads: CSAPDRRGTGELFF. The CDR3 DNA follows: TGCAGTGCCCCAGACAGGAGGGGCACCGGGGAGCTGTTTTTT.

With respect to this clonotype: A much larger clone sits a single nucleotide away, making a read error possible. The J gene is TRBJ1-1, the V gene TRBV27; maybe TRBD1 (5 bases). V lost 8 bases to trimming and J lost 0 bases, with 16 bases between them. The CDR3 is 15 residues long. The germline gives CDR1 MNHEY, CDR2 SMNVEV (reference sequence). This CDR3 reads CASGLRGFLNTEAFF. DNA for the CDR3: TGTGCCAGCGGTCTAAGGGGATTCTTGAACACTGAAGCTTTCTTT.

This clonotype was recorded at least ten times. The V and J genes are TRBV27 and TRBJ1-5; TRBD1 is a possible D gene (6 bases). Germline V gives CDR1 MNHEY, CDR2 SMNVEV (reference sequence). The CDR3 is made up of 15 amino acids. V shed 1 base and J shed 1 base, with 8 bases lying between them. CDR3 DNA sequence: TGTGCCAGCAGTTTATTTACAGGGAGCAATCAGCCCCAGCATTTT. This codes for CASSLFTGSNQPQHF.

This clonotype showed up just a few times. V and J are TRBV6-2 or TRBV6-3 and TRBJ2-1; the match to TRBD2 covers 7 bases. Trimming removed 8 bases from V and 6 bases from J; junction bases left unmatched: 10. Germline V gene lookup returns CDR1 MNHEY and CDR2 SVGEGT. This CDR3 has 14 amino acids. The CDR3 coding sequence is TGTGCCAGCTCTACTGGCGGGAGAGGCAATGAGCAGTTCTTC. Amino acid sequence: CASSTGGRGNEQFF.

This rearrangement joins TRBV12-3 or TRBV12-4 to TRBJ2-5, with D hard to call. This CDR3 has 13 residues. The V end lost 5 bases, the J end lost 2 bases, and 9 bases lay between the germline ends. The CDR3 nucleotides are TGTGCCAGCAGTCAGAACCCACAAGAGACCCAGTACTTC. Translated, it gives CASSQNPQETQYF.

The genes are TRBV20-1 and TRBJ2-5; 7 bases agree with TRBD2. Per germline, CDR1 DFQATT and CDR2 SNEGSKA (reference sequence). This CDR3 comprises 16 residues. Germline trimming cut 0 bases from V and 0 bases from J; bases unmatched to any gene: 7. CDR3 loop: CSARDRREGYQETQYF. The CDR3 DNA is TGCAGTGCTAGAGATCGGAGGGAGGGATACCAAGAGACCCAGTACTTC.

The genes are TRBV6-9 and TRBJ2-7, with D unclear. V was shortened by 2 bases and J by 3 bases, with 8 bases between the two germline ends. CDR1 and CDR2 from the germline V gene are MNHGY and SVAAGI. The CDR3 has 13 amino acids. The CDR3 loop reads CASSYQFYYEQYF. In DNA, the CDR3 is TGTGCCAGCAGTTATCAATTCTACTACGAGCAGTACTTC.

This clonotype was seen a handful of times. This chain uses TRBV27 with TRBJ1-5; D gene ambiguous. There are 16 residues in the CDR3. Germline V gene sequence: CDR1 MNHEY, CDR2 SMNVEV (reference sequence). The V end lost 6 bases, the J end lost 0 bases, and 15 bases lay between the germline ends. As DNA, the CDR3 is TGTGCCAGCAGGCCGACATGGAGGGTTAGCAATCAGCCCCAGCATTTT. Its protein product is CASRPTWRVSNQPQHF.

This clonotype was seen repeatedly, ten times or more. J is TRBJ2-1 and V is TRBV7-2; maybe TRBD2 (6 bases). This CDR3 comprises 14 residues. V was cut by 5 bases and J by 12 bases, with 20 bases left in between. From germline, CDR1 is SGHTA and CDR2 FQGNSA. The DNA of the CDR3 is TGTGCCAGCAGCCTCGTCGCTAGCGAGATAGGGCAGTTCTTC. Its protein product is CASSLVASEIGQFF.

This clonotype was observed many times. The rearrangement uses TRBV6-6 and TRBJ1-3, with D tentatively TRBD1 (5 bases). Germline-derived CDR1 and CDR2 are MNHNY and SVGAGI (reference sequence). V gave up 2 bases and J gave up 4 bases, with 9 bases separating them. The CDR3 extends over 14 amino acids. This CDR3 reads CASSYGGLGNTIYF. In nucleotides, the CDR3 is TGTGCCAGCAGTTACGGGGGTCTCGGAAACACCATATATTTT.

This clonotype was detected only a few times. CDR3 region: CASTPKVLTGGHQPQHF. The CDR3 DNA follows: TGTGCCAGCACCCCAAAAGTCCTCACAGGGGGTCATCAGCCCCAGCATTTT. The V and J genes are TRBV7-2 and TRBJ1-5, with 8 bases lining up with TRBD1. There are 17 residues in the CDR3. Germline V gene lookup returns CDR1 SGHTA and CDR2 FQGNSA. V shed 7 bases and J 5 bases; nucleotides not matched to a gene: 16.

The genes are TRBV27 and TRBJ2-5; perhaps TRBD2 as D (7 bases). V was cut by 2 bases and J by 4 bases, with 23 bases left in between. CDR1 MNHEY and CDR2 SMNVEV come from the germline V gene (reference sequence). The CDR3 is 18 amino acids. The CDR3 spells CASSLRLGGGPTVETQYF. CDR3 coding DNA: TGTGCCAGCAGTTTAAGGCTAGGGGGAGGGCCCACCGTAGAGACCCAGTACTTC.

V usage is TRBV3-1 and J usage is TRBJ2-5; 16 nucleotides agree with TRBD2. This CDR3 has 16 amino acids. With 4 bases clipped from V and 4 bases from J, the junction kept 3 bases outside the gene matches. Germline values: CDR1 LGHDT, CDR2 YNNKEL (reference sequence). In DNA, the CDR3 is TGTGCCAGCAGCCCCGGGACTAGCGGGAGGGGAGAGACCCAGTACTTC. Residues: CASSPGTSGRGETQYF.